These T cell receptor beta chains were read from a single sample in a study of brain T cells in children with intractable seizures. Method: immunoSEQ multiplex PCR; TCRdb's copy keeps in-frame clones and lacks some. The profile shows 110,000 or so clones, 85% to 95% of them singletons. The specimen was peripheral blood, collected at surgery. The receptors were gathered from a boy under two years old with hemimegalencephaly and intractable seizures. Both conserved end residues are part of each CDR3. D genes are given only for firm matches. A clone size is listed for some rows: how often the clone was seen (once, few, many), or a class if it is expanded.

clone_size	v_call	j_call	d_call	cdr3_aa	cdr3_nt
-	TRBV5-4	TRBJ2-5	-	CASSSPQGETQYF	TGTGCCAGCAGCTCTCCGCAGGGGGAGACCCAGTACTTC
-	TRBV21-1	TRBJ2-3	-	CASSNPRGKVTDTQYF	TGTGCCAGCAGCAACCCCAGGGGAAAGGTCACAGATACGCAGTATTTT
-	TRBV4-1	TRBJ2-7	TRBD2	CASSHRLAGFPSEQYF	TGCGCCAGCAGCCACCGTCTAGCGGGATTCCCCTCCGAGCAGTACTTC
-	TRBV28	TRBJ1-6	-	CASSSLAAGEGSPLHF	TGTGCCAGCAGTTCCCTGGCGGCAGGGGAAGGTTCACCCCTCCACTTT
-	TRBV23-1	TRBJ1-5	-	CASSPLCRAPLSNQPQHF	TGCGCCAGCAGTCCTCTTTGTCGCGCGCCCCTAAGCAATCAGCCCCAGCATTTT
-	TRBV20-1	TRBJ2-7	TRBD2	CSASPAGAYEQYF	TGCAGTGCTAGTCCAGCGGGAGCCTACGAGCAGTACTTC
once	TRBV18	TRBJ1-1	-	CASSPLVSMNTEAFF	TGTGCCAGCTCACCACTCGTCAGCATGAACACTGAAGCTTTCTTT
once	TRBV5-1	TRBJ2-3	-	CASSPTGVGLDTQYF	TGCGCCAGCAGCCCTACGGGCGTCGGATTAGATACGCAGTATTTT
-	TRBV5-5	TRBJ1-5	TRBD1	CASSYRGLNQPQHF	TGTGCCAGCAGCTACAGGGGCCTCAATCAGCCCCAGCATTTT
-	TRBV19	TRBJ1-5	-	CASSIVGSGTQHF	TGTGCCAGTAGTATAGTAGGGAGTGGGACCCAGCATTTT
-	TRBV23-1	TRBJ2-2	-	CASSYKGSTGELFF	TGCGCCAGCAGTTATAAGGGGAGCACCGGGGAGCTGTTTTTT
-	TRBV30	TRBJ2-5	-	CAWSAEQETQYF	TGTGCCTGGTCGGCGGAGCAAGAGACCCAGTACTTC
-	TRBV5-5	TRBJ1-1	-	CASSLVGPGAWNTEAFF	TGTGCCAGCAGCTTGGTGGGCCCAGGGGCCTGGAACACTGAAGCTTTCTTT
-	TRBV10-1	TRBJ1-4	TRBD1	CASRKYSGQAVNEKLFF	TGCGCCAGCAGGAAATATAGTGGACAGGCAGTTAATGAAAAACTGTTTTTT
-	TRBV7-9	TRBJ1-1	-	CASSSQGNTEAFF	TGTGCCAGCAGCTCACAGGGAAACACTGAAGCTTTCTTT
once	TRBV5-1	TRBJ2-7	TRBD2	CASSLVPSGHEQYF	TGCGCCAGCAGCTTGGTCCCTAGCGGTCACGAGCAGTACTTC
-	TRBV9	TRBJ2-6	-	CASSLGDSRANVLTF	TGTGCCAGCAGCCTTGGAGATTCGAGGGCCAACGTCCTGACTTTC
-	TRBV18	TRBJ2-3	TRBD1	CASSPPRQGADTQYF	TGTGCCAGCTCACCACCGCGACAGGGGGCAGATACGCAGTATTTT
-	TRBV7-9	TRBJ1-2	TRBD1	CASSPVQGSYGYTF	TGTGCCAGCAGCCCCGTACAGGGGAGCTATGGCTACACCTTC
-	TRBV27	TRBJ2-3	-	CASSSLQFWDTGTDTQYF	TGTGCCAGCAGTTCTCTCCAGTTTTGGGACACCGGCACAGATACGCAGTATTTT
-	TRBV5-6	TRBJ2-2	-	CASSLLAAGTGELFF	TGTGCCAGCAGCTTGCTAGCCGCAGGCACCGGGGAGCTGTTTTTT
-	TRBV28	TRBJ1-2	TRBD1	CASSSGGYGYTF	TGTGCCAGCAGTTCAGGGGGCTATGGCTACACCTTC
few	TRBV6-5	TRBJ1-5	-	CASCSTGDQPQHF	TGTGCCAGCTGCTCCACTGGGGATCAGCCCCAGCATTTT
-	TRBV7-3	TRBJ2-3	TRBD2	CASSPLAASTDTQYF	TGTGCCAGCAGCCCCCTAGCGGCTAGCACAGATACGCAGTATTTT
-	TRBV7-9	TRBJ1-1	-	CASSRGGIEAFF	TGTGCCAGCAGCCGCGGGGGTATTGAAGCTTTCTTT
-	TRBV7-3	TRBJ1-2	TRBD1	CASSLRDRVGYTF	TGTGCCAGCAGCTTACGGGACAGGGTTGGCTACACCTTC